Below are 30 T cell receptor beta chains sequenced from a single sample in a study of shared clonotypes between healthy human individuals. The protocol was immunoSEQ multiplex PCR, while the TCRdb copy is restricted to in-frame clones and leaves out a portion. The sample yields fewer than 3 million clones, 92% seen once. The source material was naive CD4+ T cells from PBMCs. Documented subset: CD45RA+ positively selected. These receptors all come from a man between 18 and 29 years old in good health. Some clones in this sample may be carry-over from other donors' samples.

The chain is built from TRBV5-6 and TRBJ1-4; D remains ambiguous. This CDR3 comprises 14 residues. V dropped 0 bases and J dropped 8 bases, with 11 bases sitting between them. Germline CDR1 SGHDT, CDR2 YYEEEE. The chain's CDR3 is CASSLEGKREKLFF. The CDR3 bases are TGTGCCAGCAGCTTGGAAGGGAAAAGGGAAAAACTGTTTTTT.

The chain links TRBV27 to TRBJ2-2; D is ambiguous. The V end was cut by 1 base, the J end by 4 bases, with 16 bases between. CDR1 and CDR2 (germline): MNHEY, SMNVEV (reference sequence). The CDR3 is 17 residues long. This chain's CDR3 is CASSLFMPSSGTGELFF. DNA of the CDR3: TGTGCCAGCAGTTTATTCATGCCGTCGTCTGGCACCGGGGAGCTGTTTTTT.

In this sample, this clone turned up once. The chain is built from TRBV2 and TRBJ1-5; 10 bases match TRBD1. The CDR3 is made up of 18 amino acids. Germline loops: CDR1 SNHLY, CDR2 FYNNEI. V gave up 5 bases and J gave up 6 bases; unmatched junction bases: 16. DNA of the CDR3: TGTGCCAGCAGTCAACTTCAAACCACCGGGACAGGGGTTCAGCCCCAGCATTTT. Translation: CASSQLQTTGTGVQPQHF.

This clone was counted a few times. The chain recombines TRBV29-1 with TRBJ1-1; no definite D call. The V end was cut by 4 bases, the J end by 6 bases, with 9 bases between. The length of the CDR3 is 11 residues. CDR1 is SQVTM and CDR2 is ANQGSEA in the germline V gene. The CDR3 bases are TGCAGCGTTGGGAGGCAGTCTGAAGCTTTCTTT. This sequence encodes CSVGRQSEAFF.

This rearrangement joins TRBV28 to TRBJ2-6, with 7 bases identical to TRBD1. After removal of 7 bases from V and 0 bases from J, the junction contained 3 bases not matched to a gene. The CDR3 covers 15 residues. Germline assignment: CDR1 MDHEN and CDR2 SYDVKM. CDR3 sequence: CASKGQHSGANVLTF. The CDR3 DNA sequence: TGTGCCAGCAAGGGACAGCACTCTGGGGCCAACGTCCTGACTTTC.

In its sample, this clone was seen once. This chain links TRBV18 with TRBJ1-4; maybe TRBD1 (6 bases). The CDR3 consists of 14 residues. From germline, CDR1 is KGHSH and CDR2 LQKENI. The V end was cut by 1 base, the J end by 8 bases, with 11 bases between. The DNA of the CDR3 is TGTGCCAGCTCACCACGACAGGTTGGAGAAAAACTGTTTTTT. This encodes CASSPRQVGEKLFF.

This clone appeared a single time. The sample holds other DNA sequences that translate to the same CDR3. The V call is TRBV5-1, the J call TRBJ2-5, with D possibly being TRBD2 (5 bases). Trimming stripped 0 bases from V and 2 bases from J, with 8 bases between. Looked up from germline, CDR1 is SGHRS and CDR2 is YFSETQ. The CDR3 loop spans 14 amino acids. CDR3 sequence: CASSLAGSQETQYF. CDR3 nucleotides: TGCGCCAGCAGCTTGGCGGGATCTCAAGAGACCCAGTACTTC.

The chain uses TRBV19 and TRBJ1-4; D not certain. V was pared by 4 bases and J by 8 bases, with 8 bases between. Germline CDR1 LNHDA, CDR2 SQIVND (reference sequence). The CDR3 runs 12 residues. For the CDR3, the DNA is TGTGCCAGTAGTAACCCGGGCGAAAAACTGTTTTTT. Amino acid sequence: CASSNPGEKLFF.

The genes are TRBV27 and TRBJ2-1; D might be TRBD1 or TRBD2, each matching 5 bases. V lost 7 bases and J 4 bases, leaving 17 bases between the germline ends. Looked up from germline, CDR1 is MNHEY and CDR2 is SMNVEV (reference sequence). This CDR3 is 15 amino acids long. The CDR3 nucleotides read TGTGCCAGCACCGCTCGGGGCCAGACTTACAATGAGCAGTTCTTC. This encodes CASTARGQTYNEQFF.

The V and J genes are TRBV14 and TRBJ2-1; 11 bases agree with TRBD2. With V trimmed by 4 bases and J by 9 bases, 11 bases remained unmatched. CDR1 and CDR2 from the germline V gene are SGHDN and FVKESK. CDR3 length: 16 amino acids. The DNA for the CDR3 is TGTGCCAGCAGCCCTCGAGGGCTAGCGGGAGGTCGTGAGCAGTTCTTC. It encodes CASSPRGLAGGREQFF.

The V gene is TRBV4-1, the J gene TRBJ2-7; no clear D. This CDR3 contains 17 residues. Germline V gives CDR1 MGHRA, CDR2 YSYEKL. V lost 1 base and J 4 bases, leaving 20 bases between the germline ends. As DNA, the CDR3 is TGCGCCAGCAGCCAAGGAGCGATCCAGGCGGTCGGTTACGAGCAGTACTTC. Encoded protein: CASSQGAIQAVGYEQYF.

J is TRBJ2-5 and V is TRBV4-2; the D gene could be TRBD1 or TRBD2 (5 bases each). The germline CDR1 and CDR2 sequences are LGHNA and YNFKEQ. The CDR3 has 17 residues. V gave up 0 bases and J gave up 4 bases, with 18 bases separating them. In DNA form, the CDR3 reads TGTGCCAGCAGCCAAGATTTTGGGCGGGCGAGGGGAGAGACCCAGTACTTC. Its protein product is CASSQDFGRARGETQYF.

The chain is built from TRBV6-5 and TRBJ1-1; 10 nucleotides agree with TRBD1. V lost 6 bases, J lost 4 bases, and 8 bases stayed unmatched. The CDR3 totals 15 residues. From germline, CDR1 is MNHEY and CDR2 SVGAGI. CDR3 DNA sequence: TGTGCCAGCAGCTTATCCGGGACAGGGGTCACTGAAGCTTTCTTT. Encoded protein: CASSLSGTGVTEAFF.

The rearrangement links TRBV2 to TRBJ1-1; unclear D gene. The V and J ends lost 3 bases and 0 bases respectively, with 5 bases between them. Germline CDR1 and CDR2: SNHLY and FYNNEI. CDR3 length equals 13 residues. This chain's CDR3 is CASSDGVNTEAFF. The CDR3 nucleotides are TGTGCCAGCAGTGATGGAGTGAACACTGAAGCTTTCTTT. The full variable domain, completed using reference TRBV2 and TRBJ1-1, is EPEVTQTPSHQVTQMGQEVILRCVPISNHLYFYWYRQILGQKVEFLVSFYNNEISEKSEIFDDQFSVERPDGSNFTLKIRSTKLEDSAMYFCASSDGVNTEAFFGQGTRLTVV.

The chain is built from TRBV15 and TRBJ2-7; 7 nucleotides align to TRBD1. Germline V gives CDR1 LNHNV, CDR2 YYDKDF (reference sequence). The CDR3 totals 15 residues. The V gene end was trimmed by 6 bases and the J gene end by 0 bases; junction bases not matched to a gene: 8. Written as DNA, the CDR3 is TGTGCCACCAGTTTAGACAGGGCCATCTCCTACGAGCAGTACTTC. Translating it yields CATSLDRAISYEQYF.

This clone was detected only once. The gene calls are TRBV6-6 and TRBJ1-5; perhaps TRBD1 as D (5 bases). Germline assignment: CDR1 MNHNY and CDR2 SVGAGI (reference sequence). Deletions cut 7 bases from V and 0 bases from J, with 16 bases between. The CDR3 spans 16 residues. The CDR3 nucleotides are TGTGCCAGCACCTTCACTGGGGGGTTTAGCAATCAGCCCCAGCATTTT. Protein product: CASTFTGGFSNQPQHF.

The rearrangement joins TRBV7-2 to TRBJ1-5; D is ambiguous. Per germline, CDR1 SGHTA and CDR2 FQGNSA. V was pared by 5 bases and J by 7 bases, with 18 bases between. CDR3 length: 15 residues. CDR3 loop: CASSPSAGREQPQHF. DNA for the CDR3: TGTGCCAGCAGCCCCTCGGCAGGCCGAGAACAGCCCCAGCATTTT.

V and J are TRBV12-5 and TRBJ2-1, with 11 bases that match TRBD2. The V and J ends lost 9 bases and 6 bases, in that order; junction bases with no gene match: 4. CDR3 size: 13 residues. Germline assignment: CDR1 LGHNT and CDR2 FRNRAP. The CDR3: CASLGLAGNEQFF. The DNA of the CDR3 is TGTGCTAGCCTCGGACTAGCGGGCAATGAGCAGTTCTTC.

The rearrangement uses TRBV7-3 and TRBJ2-1; TRBD2 matches 8 bases. The CDR3 covers 13 residues. The germline CDR1 and CDR2 sequences are SGHTA and FQGTGA. With V trimmed by 2 bases and J by 14 bases, 8 bases remained unmatched. The DNA for the CDR3 is TGTGCCAGCAGCTTAGGAGCGGGAGAACGCAAGTTCTTC. Protein product: CASSLGAGERKFF.

The rearrangement links TRBV6-4 to TRBJ2-1, with 11 bases matching TRBD2. The CDR3 contains 15 residues. CDR1 is MRHNA and CDR2 is SNTAGT in the germline V gene. The J segment lost 4 bases and the V segment lost 6 bases, leaving 5 bases of the junction unmatched. The DNA for the CDR3 is TGTGCCAGCAGCGCCAGACTAGCGGGGTACAATGAGCAGTTCTTC. Its translation: CASSARLAGYNEQFF.

V and J are TRBV20-1 and TRBJ1-2, with 7 bases matching TRBD1. The J segment lost 3 bases and the V segment lost 5 bases, leaving 0 bases of the junction unmatched. Germline loops: CDR1 DFQATT, CDR2 SNEGSKA (reference sequence). The CDR3 length is 11 residues. This CDR3 reads CSADRDYGYTF. As DNA, the CDR3 is TGCAGTGCTGACAGGGACTATGGCTACACCTTC.

This clone was recorded only once. The genes are TRBV28 and TRBJ2-7, with a weak D call TRBD1 (6 bases). The CDR3 length is 12 residues. CDR1 MDHEN and CDR2 SYDVKM come from the germline V gene. CDR3 nucleotide sequence: TGTGCGGTCCGGGACACAGTCTACGAGCAGTACTTC. Amino acids: CAVRDTVYEQYF. Variable domain in full (rest from reference TRBV28 and TRBJ2-7): DVKVTQSSRYLVKRTGEKVFLECVQDMDHENMFWYRQDPGLGLRLIYFSYDVKMKEKGDIPEGYSVSREKKERFSLILESASTNQTSMYLCAVRDTVYEQYFGPGTRLTVT.

The rearrangement links TRBV14 to TRBJ1-1, with 10 bases lining up with TRBD1. CDR3 length: 16 amino acids. Germline CDR1 reads SGHDN; CDR2 reads FVKESK. The V gene end was trimmed by 3 bases and the J gene end by 1 base; junction bases not matched to a gene: 5. CDR3 loop: CASSHDRGQWNTEAFF. In nucleotides, the CDR3 is TGTGCCAGCAGCCATGACAGGGGGCAGTGGAACACTGAAGCTTTCTTT.

This rearrangement joins TRBV6-1 to TRBJ2-7; 7 nucleotides agree with TRBD2. Germline lookup yields CDR1 MNHNS and CDR2 SASEGT. The V gene end was trimmed by 8 bases and the J gene end by 5 bases; junction bases not matched to a gene: 12. This CDR3 is built from 14 residues. The CDR3, as DNA: TGTGCCAGCCTGGGGAGGGGCATTTGGAACGAGCAGTACTTC. It encodes CASLGRGIWNEQYF.

As to this clone: Other DNA sequences in the sample encode the same CDR3. This chain joins TRBV7-3 and TRBJ1-1; D call uncertain. CDR1 and CDR2 (germline): SGHTA, FQGTGA. V gave up 4 bases and J gave up 3 bases, with 9 bases separating them. The CDR3 runs to 13 residues. The CDR3 reads CASSSTRDTEAFF. The CDR3 bases are TGTGCCAGCAGCTCTACCCGAGACACTGAAGCTTTCTTT. Complete variable domain (other parts from reference TRBV7-3 and TRBJ1-1): GAGVSQTPSNKVTEKGKYVELRCDPISGHTALYWYRQSLGQGPEFLIYFQGTGAADDSGLPNDRFFAVRPEGSVSTLKIQRTERGDSAVYLCASSSTRDTEAFFGQGTRLTVV.

The chain employs TRBV5-1 and TRBJ2-7, with 11 nucleotides matching TRBD1. The V segment lost 7 bases and the J segment 6 bases; nucleotides outside the gene matches: 6. Germline loops: CDR1 SGHRS, CDR2 YFSETQ. The CDR3 loop spans 13 amino acids. This CDR3 reads CASGSGQGAEQYF. The CDR3, as DNA: TGCGCCAGCGGGTCTGGACAGGGGGCCGAGCAGTACTTC. Variable domain in full (rest from reference TRBV5-1 and TRBJ2-7): KAGVTQTPRYLIKTRGQQVTLSCSPISGHRSVSWYQQTPGQGLQFLFEYFSETQRNKGNFPGRFSGRQFSNSRSEMNVSTLELGDSALYLCASGSGQGAEQYFGPGTRLTVT.

The V call is TRBV7-3, the J call TRBJ2-1, with TRBD2 identical over 12 bases. The CDR3 is made up of 15 amino acids. The ends lost 4 bases at V and 7 bases at J; junction bases unmatched: 5. Germline assignment: CDR1 SGHTA and CDR2 FQGTGA. CDR3 in amino acids: CASSSTSGRRNEQFF. CDR3 nucleotides: TGTGCCAGCAGCTCTACTAGCGGGAGGCGGAATGAGCAGTTCTTC.

DNA for the CDR3: TGTGCCAGTACGGCAGGGACTGGCTACACCTTC. Its translation is CASTAGTGYTF. The chain links TRBV19 to TRBJ1-2; tentatively, D is TRBD1 (5 bases). Germline CDR1 LNHDA, CDR2 SQIVND (reference sequence). The CDR3 has 11 amino acids. Trimming removed 7 bases at V and 7 bases at J, with 10 bases between.

A word on this clone: Other DNA sequences from this sample encode an identical CDR3 as well. The chain is built from TRBV7-2 and TRBJ1-1; D uncertain. Trimming removed 2 bases from V and 1 base from J, with 5 bases in between. The CDR3 runs 13 residues. CDR1 SGHTA and CDR2 FQGNSA come from the germline V gene. The CDR3 region has the DNA TGTGCCAGCAGCTTAAGGCCGAACACTGAAGCTTTCTTT. Protein product: CASSLRPNTEAFF.

The chain combines TRBV4-3 with TRBJ2-7; 10 bases fit TRBD2. This CDR3 spans 17 amino acids. Germline V gene lookup returns CDR1 LGHNA and CDR2 YSLEER. The J segment lost 3 bases and the V segment lost 0 bases, leaving 8 bases of the junction unmatched. The CDR3 coding sequence is TGCGCCAGCAGCCAAGAGTCTAGCGGGAGTTTCGGCTACGAGCAGTACTTC. Protein product: CASSQESSGSFGYEQYF.